The 32 T cell receptor beta chains in this list originate from one sample, sequenced in a study of shared clonotypes between healthy human individuals. Sequencing was performed with immunoSEQ multiplex PCR; in TCRdb, only in-frame clones are kept and a portion is missing. The sample records some 2,000,000 clones, approximately 95% being singletons. Sequenced: naive CD4+ T cells sorted from blood. As to subset: CD45RA+ positively selected. These receptors were taken from a young man in good health.

The genes are TRBV7-2 and TRBJ2-2, with TRBD2 matching 10 bases. V shed 2 bases, J shed 6 bases, and the junction held 9 bases outside the gene matches. Germline V gene data show CDR1 as SGHTA and CDR2 as FQGNSA. The CDR3 spans 17 residues. The DNA of the CDR3 is TGTGCCAGCAGCTTAAAAGGGTCTAGCGGGAGTTCCGGGGAGCTGTTTTTT. As protein: CASSLKGSSGSSGELFF.

The chain employs TRBV29-1 and TRBJ1-1; D unclear. The CDR3 runs 14 residues. V lost 6 bases, J lost 3 bases, and 17 bases lay in between. Germline V CDR1 and CDR2: SQVTM, ANQGSEA. The CDR3 loop reads CSVAMAASDTEAFF. Written as DNA, the CDR3 is TGCAGCGTGGCTATGGCAGCAAGCGACACTGAAGCTTTCTTT.

This clone was observed a single time. The chain combines TRBV6-6 with TRBJ1-2; D call uncertain. This CDR3 region has 14 residues. CDR1 is MNHNY, CDR2 SVGAGI, per germline (reference sequence). V lost 5 bases and J lost 2, with 12 bases in between. CDR3 sequence (DNA): TGTGCCAGCAGTGTTACAACGGGGAACTATGGCTACACCTTC. Its translation is CASSVTTGNYGYTF.

The chain carries TRBV5-1 and TRBJ2-7; D is possibly TRBD1 (6 bases). The CDR3 covers 15 residues. The germline gives CDR1 SGHRS, CDR2 YFSETQ. The V and J ends lost 0 bases and 5 bases respectively, with 15 bases between them. CDR3 bases: TGCGCCAGCAGCTTGGGCCGACAGGTTGGCGACGAGCAGTACTTC. This translates into CASSLGRQVGDEQYF. Together with reference TRBV5-1 and TRBJ2-7, the CDR3 gives the full variable domain: KAGVTQTPRYLIKTRGQQVTLSCSPISGHRSVSWYQQTPGQGLQFLFEYFSETQRNKGNFPGRFSGRQFSNSRSEMNVSTLELGDSALYLCASSLGRQVGDEQYFGPGTRLTVT.

A note on this clone: Other DNA sequences of this sample code for an identical CDR3. The V and J genes are TRBV7-3 and TRBJ1-1; D ambiguous. The V end was cut by 5 bases, the J end by 1 base, with 8 bases between. CDR3 size: 13 residues. Germline CDR1 SGHTA, CDR2 FQGTGA. CDR3 residues: CASSRQENTEAFF. Here the CDR3 DNA reads TGTGCCAGCAGCCGACAAGAGAACACTGAAGCTTTCTTT.

The chain links TRBV29-1 to TRBJ2-1; 10 nucleotides align to TRBD1. J lost 2 bases, V lost 4 bases, and 17 bases had no gene match. Germline CDR1 SQVTM, CDR2 ANQGSEA. The CDR3 spans 19 residues. As DNA, the CDR3 is TGCAGCGTTGCTGGACAGGGGGTCCCCGCGGCGGTAACCTACAATGAGCAGTTCTTC. Translating it yields CSVAGQGVPAAVTYNEQFF.

The chain has TRBV4-1 and TRBJ1-4; 12 bases are shared with TRBD1. The CDR3 runs 13 residues. CDR1 is MGHRA and CDR2 is YSYEKL in the germline V gene. V lost 8 bases to trimming and J lost 10 bases; unmatched junction nucleotides: 5. CDR3 DNA sequence: TGCGCCAGCGGGGACAGGGGGCTTGTAAAACTGTTTTTT. Translating it yields CASGDRGLVKLFF.

This chain joins TRBV6-1 and TRBJ1-5; the D is unclear. V was trimmed by 4 bases and J by 6 bases, leaving 13 bases between them. The CDR3 loop spans 14 amino acids. Germline V gives CDR1 MNHNS, CDR2 SASEGT. The DNA for the CDR3 is TGTGCCAGCAGTGCGCGACTTGTCTCTCAGCCCCAGCATTTT. It encodes CASSARLVSQPQHF.

This chain links TRBV29-1 with TRBJ1-1; D call uncertain. CDR3 length: 14 residues. The germline V and J ends were trimmed by 4 bases and 3 bases, with 15 bases remaining between them. Looked up from germline, CDR1 is SQVTM and CDR2 is ANQGSEA. As DNA, the CDR3 is TGCAGCGTTGCCCGGTCCACCGGGGACACTGAAGCTTTCTTT. Protein: CSVARSTGDTEAFF.

CDR3 nucleotides: TGTGCCAGCAGTGAAACAGGAAACACAGATACGCAGTATTTT. The encoded protein is CASSETGNTDTQYF. The chain employs TRBV2 and TRBJ2-3, with D maybe TRBD1 (5 bases). The CDR3 runs to 14 residues. CDR1 is SNHLY, CDR2 FYNNEI, per germline. V dropped 2 bases and J dropped 2 bases, with 8 bases sitting between them.

Regarding this clone: Other DNA sequences in the sample encode the same CDR3. V is TRBV6-5 and J is TRBJ1-1; 7 bases match TRBD1. The CDR3 sequence is 14 residues long. J lost 1 base, V lost 6 bases, and 5 bases had no gene match. Per germline, CDR1 MNHEY and CDR2 SVGAGI. The CDR3 sequence is CASRRQGGNTEAFF. The DNA of the CDR3 is TGTGCCAGCAGACGACAGGGCGGGAACACTGAAGCTTTCTTT.

The chain recombines TRBV2 with TRBJ2-5, with a tentative D call TRBD2 (6 bases). CDR3 length: 16 amino acids. Per the germline V gene, CDR1 is SNHLY and CDR2 is FYNNEI. Trimming removed 6 bases at V and 5 bases at J, with 22 bases between. This CDR3 is CASRNPGGGRQETQYF. The DNA for the CDR3 is TGTGCCAGCAGAAACCCCGGGGGTGGCAGGCAGGAGACCCAGTACTTC.

The J gene is TRBJ2-1, the V gene TRBV29-1; 10 nucleotides align to TRBD2. V was clipped by 8 bases and J by 5 bases; unmatched bases: 3. Germline V lookup: CDR1 SQVTM, CDR2 ANQGSEA. The CDR3 has 12 amino acids. As DNA, the CDR3 is TGCAGCACAACTAGCGGGAACAATGAGCAGTTCTTC. Protein: CSTTSGNNEQFF.

The chain has TRBV28 and TRBJ2-1, with 16 bases matching TRBD2. Losses at the gene ends were 4 bases for V and 3 bases for J; bases not matched to a gene: 9. From germline, CDR1 is MDHEN and CDR2 SYDVKM. The CDR3 covers 19 residues. CDR3 sequence: CASSSPGLAGGPVYNEQFF. As DNA, the CDR3 is TGTGCCAGCAGTTCTCCGGGACTAGCGGGGGGGCCGGTCTACAATGAGCAGTTCTTC.

This clone appeared once. This may arise from a read error, as a much more abundant clone is one base away. V is TRBV9 and J is TRBJ2-7, with 7 bases matching TRBD1. Trimming cost V 2 bases and J 2 bases; bases outside gene matches: 4. Germline loops: CDR1 SGDLS, CDR2 YYNGEE. CDR3 size: 14 residues. The CDR3 sequence is CASSVDRLTYEQYF. The DNA for the CDR3 is TGTGCCAGCAGCGTGGACAGGTTAACCTACGAGCAGTACTTC.

V gene TRBV18 combines with J gene TRBJ1-5; 10 nucleotides line up with TRBD1. The CDR3 length is 16 residues. The J segment lost 0 bases and the V segment lost 3 bases, leaving 2 bases of the junction unmatched. Germline CDR1 reads KGHSH; CDR2 reads LQKENI. The CDR3 protein is CASSPGTGDSNQPQHF. The DNA of the CDR3 is TGTGCCAGCTCACCCGGGACAGGGGATAGCAATCAGCCCCAGCATTTT.

The rearrangement uses TRBV15 and TRBJ2-1; 11 bases fit TRBD2. V lost 0 bases to trimming and J lost 5 bases; unmatched junction nucleotides: 3. This CDR3 is 16 amino acids long. Germline lookup yields CDR1 LNHNV and CDR2 YYDKDF (reference sequence). The CDR3 loop reads CATSRDLTSGNNEQFF. The DNA for the CDR3 is TGTGCCACCAGCAGAGATCTGACTAGCGGGAACAATGAGCAGTTCTTC. Full variable domain (missing parts from reference TRBV15 and TRBJ2-1): DAMVIQNPRYQVTQFGKPVTLSCSQTLNHNVMYWYQQKSSQAPKLLFHYYDKDFNNEADTPDNFQSRRPNTSFCFLDIRSPGLGDTAMYLCATSRDLTSGNNEQFFGPGTRLTVL.

The rearrangement links TRBV10-3 to TRBJ2-3; TRBD2 is a possible D gene (6 bases). The germline V and J ends were trimmed by 4 bases and 2 bases, with 19 bases remaining between them. This CDR3 spans 17 amino acids. Germline lookup yields CDR1 ENHRY and CDR2 SYGVKD. The CDR3 sequence: CAISGVFSGLYTDTQYF. CDR3 coding DNA: TGTGCCATCAGTGGCGTTTTCAGCGGGTTATACACAGATACGCAGTATTTT.

The chain is built from TRBV5-1 and TRBJ2-7; 9 positions match TRBD1. Losses at the gene ends were 0 bases for V and 6 bases for J; bases not matched to a gene: 16. The CDR3 runs to 18 residues. Germline CDR1 reads SGHRS; CDR2 reads YFSETQ. CDR3 in DNA: TGCGCCAGCAGCTTGGGAGGGACAGGGTCCTACCCTCTCGGCGAGCAGTACTTC. Translated, it gives CASSLGGTGSYPLGEQYF.

This clone came up once. One base away lies a much larger clone, so this may be a sequencing read error. Other DNA sequences within the sample encode an identical CDR3. This chain links TRBV6-1 with TRBJ2-7, with D perhaps assigned TRBD1 or TRBD2 (5 bases each). This CDR3 has 11 residues. Germline assignment: CDR1 MNHNS and CDR2 SASEGT. V lost 7 bases to trimming and J lost 3 bases, with 7 bases between them. CDR3 in amino acids: CASTGSYEQYF. CDR3 in DNA: TGTGCCAGCACAGGGAGCTACGAGCAGTACTTC.

The rearrangement uses TRBV2 and TRBJ2-3, with 11 bases identical to TRBD2. V dropped 3 bases and J dropped 0; count of bases not matched to a gene: 8. This CDR3 contains 18 residues. Germline values: CDR1 SNHLY, CDR2 FYNNEI. CDR3 nucleotides: TGTGCCAGCAGTGACTTTGGGACTAGCGGTAGCAGCACAGATACGCAGTATTTT. Residues: CASSDFGTSGSSTDTQYF. Full variable domain (rest looked up from reference TRBV2 and TRBJ2-3): EPEVTQTPSHQVTQMGQEVILRCVPISNHLYFYWYRQILGQKVEFLVSFYNNEISEKSEIFDDQFSVERPDGSNFTLKIRSTKLEDSAMYFCASSDFGTSGSSTDTQYFGPGTRLTVL.

On this clone itself: Different DNA sequences within this sample yield the same CDR3. The chain recombines TRBV7-9 with TRBJ1-1; D is uncertain. The CDR3 totals 12 residues. V lost 5 bases to trimming and J lost 1 base, with 5 bases between them. Germline loops: CDR1 SEHNR, CDR2 FQNEAQ (reference sequence). In nucleotides, the CDR3 is TGTGCCAGCAGCCCCTCGAACACTGAAGCTTTCTTT. Its protein is CASSPSNTEAFF.

The chain combines TRBV5-6 with TRBJ2-7, with TRBD2 identical over 8 bases. The CDR3 has 15 residues. Germline CDR1 SGHDT, CDR2 YYEEEE. With V trimmed by 4 bases and J by 2 bases, 8 bases remained unmatched. The CDR3 DNA follows: TGTGCCAGCAGCCCGTGGGGACTAGTTGCCTACGAGCAGTACTTC. Its protein product is CASSPWGLVAYEQYF.

This clone was recorded only once. V and J are TRBV4-1 and TRBJ1-2; no definite D call. CDR3 length equals 13 residues. Per germline, CDR1 MGHRA and CDR2 YSYEKL. Trimming left V 0 bases short and J 8 bases short, with 10 bases between. As DNA, the CDR3 is TGCGCCAGCAGCCAAGATCCCCGAACGGGCTACACCTTC. Encoded protein: CASSQDPRTGYTF.

The chain links TRBV19 to TRBJ1-4; D uncertain. Trimming stripped 7 bases from V and 10 bases from J, with 19 bases between. The CDR3 spans 14 residues. CDR1 and CDR2 from the germline V gene are LNHDA and SQIVND (reference sequence). The DNA for the CDR3 is TGTGCCAGTACCCCCGGAGTTAAAACTGGAAAACTGTTTTTT. Amino acid sequence: CASTPGVKTGKLFF.

This clone occurred a few times. This CDR3 is CASSRGLGHGGRQFF. CDR3 in DNA: TGTGCCAGCAGCCGGGGGTTAGGGCATGGAGGGCGGCAGTTCTTC. The rearrangement links TRBV6-5 to TRBJ2-1; D perhaps matches TRBD2 (6 bases). From germline, CDR1 is MNHEY and CDR2 SVGAGI. The V end was cut by 6 bases, the J end by 12 bases, with 24 bases between. The CDR3 has 15 amino acids.

The V gene is TRBV11-2, the J gene TRBJ1-2, with unresolved D. The CDR3 is made up of 14 amino acids. From germline, CDR1 is SGHAT and CDR2 FQNNGV. V lost 3 bases, J lost 7 bases, and 15 bases lay in between. The CDR3: CASSFTLSFTGYTF. CDR3 in DNA: TGTGCCAGCAGCTTTACTCTGTCATTTACTGGCTACACCTTC.

CDR3: CAISTTSGPVETQYF. The CDR3 region has the DNA TGTGCCATCAGTACTACTAGCGGACCGGTAGAGACCCAGTACTTC. The V and J genes are TRBV10-3 and TRBJ2-5; 8 nucleotides agree with TRBD2. The CDR3 has 15 residues. CDR1 is ENHRY, CDR2 SYGVKD, per germline. After removal of 5 bases from V and 4 bases from J, the junction contained 9 bases not matched to a gene.

The V call is TRBV15, the J call TRBJ2-1; tentative D call: TRBD2 (5 bases). Germline CDR1 LNHNV, CDR2 YYDKDF (reference sequence). V gave up 0 bases and J gave up 6 bases, with 12 bases separating them. The CDR3 covers 15 residues. The CDR3 coding sequence is TGTGCCACCAGCAGAGAGGTAGCGTATTTCAATGAGCAGTTCTTC. Translated: CATSREVAYFNEQFF.

CDR3 sequence (DNA): TGTGCCTGGAGTGCCTACGGGACGGCTGAAGCTTTCTTT. Its translation: CAWSAYGTAEAFF. This chain uses TRBV30 with TRBJ1-1, with a tentative D call TRBD1 (5 bases). Germline lookup yields CDR1 GTSNPN and CDR2 SVGIG (reference sequence). This CDR3 spans 13 amino acids. Trimming took 1 base from V and 6 from J, leaving 12 bases between them. Variable domain in full (rest from reference TRBV30 and TRBJ1-1): SQTIHQWPATLVQPVGSPLSLECTVEGTSNPNLYWYRQAAGRGLQLLFYSVGIGQISSEVPQNLSASRPQDRQFILSSKKLLLSDSGFYLCAWSAYGTAEAFFGQGTRLTVV.

The genes are TRBV20-1 and TRBJ2-1; D remains ambiguous. The CDR3 consists of 11 residues. The V end was cut by 2 bases, the J end by 9 bases, with 8 bases between. Germline V gene sequence: CDR1 DFQATT, CDR2 SNEGSKA (reference sequence). CDR3 sequence reads: CSARNPIEQFF. In nucleotides, the CDR3 is TGCAGTGCTAGAAACCCAATTGAGCAGTTCTTC.

The genes are TRBV4-1 and TRBJ2-4; D gene ambiguous. The germline CDR1 and CDR2 sequences are MGHRA and YSYEKL. V was clipped by 4 bases and J by 0 bases, with 16 bases between them. This CDR3 spans 17 amino acids. CDR3 sequence: CASSPPGSGAAKNIQYF. CDR3 nucleotides: TGCGCCAGCAGCCCACCGGGCTCCGGTGCAGCCAAAAACATTCAGTACTTC.